The rows below give T cell receptor beta chains drawn from one sample of a study of blood T cell repertoires in COVID-19. Assay: immunoSEQ multiplex PCR; the TCRdb copy retains only in-frame clones and omits some. Of more than 120,000 clones in the sample, around 84% were seen once. The sequenced material came from peripheral blood. The source is a human donor in a cohort sampled during active COVID-19. Each CDR3 is given with its conserved first and last residue. D genes are given only for firm matches. Clone size appears in some rows only: once, few, many, or a class for an expanded clone.

D gene	clone size	J gene	V gene	CDR3 protein	CDR3 DNA
-	-	TRBJ1-1	TRBV11-1	CASSLRAGVPEAFF	TGTGCCAGCAGCTTAAGGGCAGGGGTCCCAGAAGCTTTCTTT
-	once	TRBJ1-2	TRBV6-5	CASSYLRVNYGYTF	TGTGCCAGCAGTTACCTGCGGGTTAACTATGGCTACACCTTC
TRBD2	-	TRBJ2-1	TRBV11-3	CASSPIAGDNNEQFF	TGTGCCAGCAGCCCTATAGCGGGAGATAACAATGAGCAGTTCTTC
TRBD2	-	TRBJ2-3	TRBV7-9	CASSLYSGGFTDTQYF	TGTGCCAGCAGCTTGTATAGCGGGGGGTTCACAGATACGCAGTATTTT
-	-	TRBJ2-1	TRBV28	CASSLRGLERYNEQFF	TGTGCCAGCAGTTTGCGGGGACTGGAAAGGTACAATGAGCAGTTCTTC
TRBD1	-	TRBJ1-1	TRBV11-2	CASSFYRGNTEAFF	TGTGCCAGCAGCTTTTACAGGGGGAACACTGAAGCTTTCTTT
-	few	TRBJ1-1	TRBV5-6	CASLGRNTEAFF	TGTGCCAGCCTTGGCAGGAACACTGAAGCTTTCTTT
TRBD2	few	TRBJ2-5	TRBV6-5	CASRRDYRETQYF	TGTGCCAGCAGACGGGACTACCGGGAGACCCAGTACTTC
-	few	TRBJ1-3	TRBV5-1	CASSGEYSGNTIYF	TGCGCCAGCAGCGGGGAGTACTCTGGAAACACCATATATTTT
TRBD1	-	TRBJ2-5	TRBV7-8	CASSPDRVGETQYF	TGTGCCAGCAGCCCCGACAGGGTAGGAGAGACCCAGTACTTC
TRBD1	few	TRBJ1-2	TRBV30	CAWKGTGHGYTF	TGTGCCTGGAAGGGGACAGGGCATGGCTACACCTTC
TRBD1	-	TRBJ2-6	TRBV28	CASFRDRGSGANVLTF	TGTGCCAGCTTTAGGGACAGGGGCTCTGGGGCCAACGTCCTGACTTTC
TRBD2	-	TRBJ2-1	TRBV7-3	CASSPSLAGRYNEQFF	TGTGCCAGCAGCCCCAGCCTAGCGGGGCGCTACAATGAGCAGTTCTTC
-	-	TRBJ1-2	TRBV7-2	CASSLADGYTF	TGTGCCAGCAGCCTCGCAGATGGCTACACCTTC
TRBD1	-	TRBJ1-1	TRBV18	CASSPQGATEAFF	TGTGCCAGCTCACCCCAGGGGGCCACTGAAGCTTTCTTT
TRBD2	-	TRBJ2-5	TRBV2	CASNLLADQETQYF	TGTGCCAGCAACCTACTAGCGGACCAAGAGACCCAGTACTTC
TRBD1	few	TRBJ2-7	TRBV6-6	CASSDRGPGEQYF	TGTGCCAGCTCCGACAGGGGGCCGGGCGAGCAGTACTTC
TRBD1	few	TRBJ1-1	TRBV7-9	CASSRGQGATEAFF	TGTGCCAGCAGTCGAGGACAGGGCGCCACTGAAGCTTTCTTT
TRBD1	-	TRBJ2-2	TRBV14	CASSPLGQGYTGELFF	TGTGCCAGCAGCCCCCTTGGACAGGGGTACACCGGGGAGCTGTTTTTT
TRBD1	-	TRBJ1-2	TRBV4-2	CASSQSDRGGYTF	TGTGCCAGCAGCCAAAGCGACAGGGGAGGCTACACCTTC
TRBD1	-	TRBJ1-1	TRBV5-4	CASSFGDRGNTEAFF	TGTGCCAGCAGCTTTGGGGACAGGGGGAACACTGAAGCTTTCTTT
-	-	TRBJ2-5	TRBV7-3	CASSRVGGQETQYF	TGTGCCAGCAGCCGGGTGGGGGGCCAAGAGACCCAGTACTTC
-	few	TRBJ2-2	TRBV5-4	CASSRDGELFF	TGTGCCAGCAGCAGAGACGGGGAGCTGTTTTTT
TRBD2	-	TRBJ2-5	TRBV7-2	CASRSGSQETQYF	TGTGCCAGCAGAAGCGGGAGCCAAGAGACCCAGTACTTC
-	-	TRBJ1-1	TRBV19	CASSGRGNTEAFF	TGTGCCAGTAGTGGACGGGGAAACACTGAAGCTTTCTTT
TRBD2	-	TRBJ2-3	TRBV3-1/TRBV3-2	CASSPSGAPSTDTQYF	TGTGCCAGCAGCCCGAGCGGGGCACCTAGCACAGATACGCAGTATTTT
-	-	TRBJ1-2	TRBV4-1	CASSQENRGGLNF	TGCGCCAGCAGCCAAGAGAACCGCGGGGGGCTAAACTTC
-	once	TRBJ1-5	TRBV6-1	CASSEVLRGGAVYSNQPQHF	TGTGCCAGCAGTGAAGTCTTACGCGGGGGCGCGGTGTATAGCAATCAGCCCCAGCATTTT
-	once	TRBJ2-3	TRBV6-1	CASSDPNTDTQYF	TGTGCCAGCAGTGATCCCAACACAGATACGCAGTATTTT
-	-	TRBJ1-5	TRBV19	CASSLGAQPQHF	TGTGCCAGTAGCTTGGGGGCCCAGCCCCAGCATTTT
TRBD1	-	TRBJ1-4	TRBV5-1	CASSLAATGGEKLFF	TGCGCCAGCAGCTTGGCCGCGACAGGGGGGGAAAAACTGTTTTTT
-	-	TRBJ2-6	TRBV5-6	CASSLQGNGANVLTF	TGTGCCAGCAGCTTACAGGGTAATGGGGCCAACGTCCTGACTTTC
-	-	TRBJ2-4	TRBV5-4	CASSSDRQGRGKNIQYF	TGTGCCAGCAGCTCCGACCGGCAGGGGCGAGGCAAAAACATTCAGTACTTC
TRBD1	-	TRBJ1-5	TRBV6-1	CASSEAGTVAQHF	TGTGCCAGCAGTGAAGCGGGGACAGTCGCACAGCATTTT
-	once	TRBJ1-1	TRBV5-1	CASSPRARGAFF	TGCGCCAGCAGCCCCAGGGCGCGCGGAGCTTTCTTT
-	-	TRBJ1-5	TRBV30	CASGIPGQPQHF	TGTGCCTCAGGGATCCCCGGCCAGCCCCAGCATTTT
-	-	TRBJ1-4	TRBV5-4	CASSLEEGEKLFF	TGTGCCAGCAGCTTGGAGGAGGGGGAAAAACTGTTTTTT
-	-	TRBJ1-1	TRBV11-2	CASSPQRSMNTEAFF	TGTGCCAGCAGCCCCCAGCGAAGTATGAACACTGAAGCTTTCTTT
TRBD2	few	TRBJ2-5	TRBV3-1/TRBV3-2	CASSPGLAGGQTQYF	TGTGCCAGCAGCCCGGGACTAGCGGGGGGTCAGACCCAGTACTTC
TRBD1	-	TRBJ1-1	TRBV11-3	CASSFPQGARDTEAFF	TGTGCCAGCAGCTTTCCCCAGGGGGCGCGGGACACTGAAGCTTTCTTT
TRBD1	-	TRBJ1-4	TRBV19	CASSVTGTGIEKLFF	TGTGCCAGTAGTGTGACCGGGACAGGCATTGAAAAACTGTTTTTT
-	-	TRBJ2-3	TRBV3-1/TRBV3-2	CASSGNTDTQYF	TGTGCCAGCAGCGGCAACACAGATACGCAGTATTTT
-	-	TRBJ2-7	TRBV2	CASRDRAYEQYF	TGTGCCAGCAGGGACAGAGCCTACGAGCAGTACTTC
TRBD2	once	TRBJ2-3	TRBV2	CASRALADSTDTQYF	TGTGCCAGCAGGGCACTAGCGGATAGCACAGATACGCAGTATTTT
TRBD2	many	TRBJ2-3	TRBV27	CASSVSGGTSTDTQYF	TGTGCCAGCAGTGTTAGCGGGGGGACGAGCACAGATACGCAGTATTTT
TRBD1	few	TRBJ2-1	TRBV5-1	CASSYETGFGNEQFF	TGCGCCAGTTCGTATGAGACAGGGTTTGGGAATGAGCAGTTCTTC
-	-	TRBJ1-2	TRBV7-2	CASSFGTFYGYTF	TGTGCCAGCAGCTTCGGGACATTCTATGGCTACACCTTC
TRBD1	-	TRBJ1-6	TRBV7-9	CASTRAGQGASPLHF	TGTGCCAGCACCAGAGCGGGACAGGGGGCTTCACCCCTCCACTTT